The TCR beta chain described here comes from a study of blood T cell repertoires in COVID-19 (dated by TCRdb to 2019 to 2021). In the study overall: Collaborator samples came from the United States, Italy and Spain and covered acute and convalescent phases of COVID-19. The material from the prospective study consisted of cDNA or gDNA derived from T cells, B-cell-depleted T cells, or PBMCs. Subjects who had been exposed to COVID-19, were actively infected with it, or had recovered from it provided the deeply sampled blood TCRbeta repertoires that made up the dataset. The repertoires were released in a freely available public database intended as a resource for research on the immune response to SARS-CoV-2. Samples were obtained from the ongoing ImmuneRACE study (first 160 participants) and from approximately 1,200 subjects provided by 6 global collaborators. Sample metadata almost always included a de-identified subject ID, COVID-19 status, age in years and sex. Where available, HLA class I and class II types were obtained from metadata supplied by the sample provider rather than from assay-based typing.

The germline ends are 6 bases apart after V is trimmed by 3 bases and J by 0 bases. As encoded in the germline V gene, CDR1 is SGHTA while CDR2 is FQGNSA. The CDR3 goes from the cysteine to the phenylalanine over 14 residues. Only CDR3 DNA is held: 42 bases, read in frame from base 1. On the study overall, not on this receptor specifically: The quantity of clinical and demographic metadata differed by source and by participant and was supplied without curation.

With respect to this clone: The antigen it binds to is not known. The record has no base qualities; no much larger clone is one base away.

A second Seattle source provided samples from volunteer blood donors who had recovered from COVID-19. Collaborating institutions collected whole blood in K2EDTA tubes following their own protocols. For TCRbeta analysis, collaborators shipped samples as frozen whole blood, isolated PBMCs, or DNA extracted from either of those sample types. TCRbeta CDR3 regions were amplified from genomic DNA using the immunoSEQ Assay, a bias-controlled multiplex PCR. The paper's processing steps were these. Nucleated cell counts per sample were estimated from amplification of reference gene primers within the assay. To quantify the absolute abundance of each unique TCRbeta CDR3 rearrangement, sequence reads were collapsed and filtered. Productive Simpson clonality was computed per sample as the square root of Simpson's diversity index over productive rearrangements. What TCRdb holds here is the immuneACCESS table cut down to in-frame rearrangements. Part of the clones is not present; checked against another copy, under half of the missing clones reflect an unresolved V gene, and the others are unexplained. V and J calls and clone size are as listed in that table; D and trimming were resolved from the DNA. In all, the sample holds about 170,000 clones, and approximately 85% of those were seen once. About 1.2% of the sample lies in the top ten.

Sequencing input: peripheral blood. The clonotype originates from a man aged 60-69 years who had recovered from COVID-19. The rearranged chain carries TRBV7-2 and TRBJ1-5; the D gene is not confidently resolved. CDR3 reads: CASSFLYSNQPQHF. The sequence in DNA is TGTGCCAGCAGCTTCCTATATAGCAATCAGCCCCAGCATTTT.